The sequence of this T cell receptor (beta chain) was determined in a study of T cells after yellow fever vaccination. The length of the CDR3 is 15 residues. Germline V gene sequence: CDR1 SGHVS, CDR2 FQNEAQ. The V end was cut by 2 bases, the J end by 4 bases, with 13 bases between. This clonotype was observed a few times. TCRdb used MiXCR to reprocess the 5' RACE reads, holding one entry per CDR3 protein. The table records roughly 190,000 distinct CDR3 sequences, approximately 10% of them present only once. V is TRBV7-8 and J is TRBJ2-3; tentatively, D is TRBD1 (6 bases). The clonotype originates from a man aged 18-30 years who received the YFV17D yellow fever vaccine. The specimen comprised CD8+ T cells sorted from PBMCs, sampled 15 days after the yellow fever booster vaccination. In nucleotides, the CDR3 is TGTGCCAGCAGCTTATACAGGGAAGAGGCAGATACGCAGTATTTT. Translated, it gives CASSLYREEADTQYF. The full variable domain, rest sourced from reference TRBV7-8 and TRBJ2-3, is GAGVSQSPRYKVAKRGQDVALRCDPISGHVSLFWYQQALGQGPEFLTYFQNEAQLDKSGLPSDRFFAERPEGSVSTLKIQRTQQEDSAVYLCASSLYREEADTQYFGPGTRLTVL.